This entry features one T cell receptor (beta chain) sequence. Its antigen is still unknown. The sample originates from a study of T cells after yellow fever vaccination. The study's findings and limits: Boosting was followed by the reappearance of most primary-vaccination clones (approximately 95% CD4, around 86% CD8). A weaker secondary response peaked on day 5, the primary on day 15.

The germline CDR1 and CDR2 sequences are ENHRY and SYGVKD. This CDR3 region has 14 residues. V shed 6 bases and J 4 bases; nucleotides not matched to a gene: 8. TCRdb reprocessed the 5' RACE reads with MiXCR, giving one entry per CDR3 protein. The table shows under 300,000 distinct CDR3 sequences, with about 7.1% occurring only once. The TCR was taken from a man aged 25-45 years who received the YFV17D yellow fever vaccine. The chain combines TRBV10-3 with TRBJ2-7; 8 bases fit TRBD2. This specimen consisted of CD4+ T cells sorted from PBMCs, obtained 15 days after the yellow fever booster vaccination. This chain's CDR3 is CAIRDREGKYEQYF. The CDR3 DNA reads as TGTGCCATCAGGGATCGGGAGGGCAAGTACGAGCAGTACTTC.